The source of this T cell receptor beta chain is a study of blood T cell repertoires in COVID-19. Study overall: Donors in the United States, Italy and Spain gave samples during acute or convalescent COVID-19.

Each participant's cohort was designated according to participant-reported clinical history. All recovered Cohort 3 donors got two negative PCRs, got clearance, or saw symptom resolution. This clone appeared once. In the study's own analysis: Amplification from reference gene primers served as the basis for estimated nucleated cell counts. The data were produced by immunoSEQ multiplex PCR, yet TCRdb's version contains in-frame clones alone and is incomplete. That table gives V, J and clone size, and the DNA gave D and trimming. The sample gives some 240,000 clones, approximately 83% of which show up once; 3.4% is in the top ten. The clonotype comes from a man aged 50-60 years who had recovered from COVID-19. The sequenced sample consisted of PBMCs or T cells enriched from blood (not recorded which).

Here the CDR3 reads CASREWTDNTEAFF. The CDR3 DNA is TGCGCCAGCAGGGAGTGGACAGACAACACTGAAGCTTTCTTT. The chain uses TRBV5-1 and TRBJ1-1; D possibly corresponds to TRBD1 (6 bases). The CDR3 is 14 residues long. V was cut by 5 bases and J by 2 bases, with 13 bases left in between. Looked up from germline, CDR1 is SGHRS and CDR2 is YFSETQ. Full variable domain (remainder filled in from reference TRBV5-1 and TRBJ1-1): KAGVTQTPRYLIKTRGQQVTLSCSPISGHRSVSWYQQTPGQGLQFLFEYFSETQRNKGNFPGRFSGRQFSNSRSEMNVSTLELGDSALYLCASREWTDNTEAFFGQGTRLTVV.